The clone carrying this TCR beta chain came up a few times. The antigen is undetermined. For TCR beta, libraries came from quantitative 5'-RACE with molecular barcodes. TCRdb passed the 5' RACE reads through MiXCR, listing each CDR3 protein once. The table lists 20,000 to 25,000 distinct CDR3 sequences, 10% to 15% of them singletons. These data come from a study of CD8 T cells in ankylosing spondylitis. The CDR3 runs to 15 residues. CDR1 SNHLY and CDR2 FYNNEI come from the germline V gene. The ends lost 2 bases at V and 7 bases at J; junction bases unmatched: 7. General study findings and limits: Blood of patients with ankylosing spondylitis appeared to be characterized by a TCR beta motif of eight highly homologous variants. Significantly higher representation of disease-linked clones was reported for matched ankylosing spondylitis synovial fluid.

This TCR came from a male donor with ankylosing spondylitis or in good health (not recorded which). The rearrangement joins TRBV2 to TRBJ1-5; 8 bases are a match to TRBD1. The sequencing input was blood. The DNA for the CDR3 is TGTGCCAGCAGTGAACCGACAGGGGTGGTCCAGCCCCAGCATTTT. Residues: CASSEPTGVVQPQHF.